This T cell receptor beta chain was sequenced during a study of cytomegalovirus exposure and HLA in healthy donors (dated by TCRdb to about 2017). Looking at the study overall: A later analysis indicated that the roughly 130 validation repertoires were generated on the platform also employed for the roughly 720 repertoires of the first cohort. Along with the approximately 700-subject first cohort, a separate validation cohort of over 90 different subjects was used. The study aimed to test whether signatures of past pathogen exposure could be identified by cataloging public T cell receptors. High-throughput TCR immunosequencing, statistical association of individual TCRs with disease status, and machine learning were combined to predict cytomegalovirus infection status.

Library construction relied on the immunoSEQ multiplex PCR assay. Regarding the original processing steps: A statistical classification framework was built for diagnosing cytomegalovirus status from the catalog of TCR beta chain sequences. In its TCRdb copy, this immuneACCESS table keeps in-frame sequences only and misses some clones. Where compared with another copy, unresolved V genes explain less than half of these, and the others have no known cause. That table gives V, J and clone size, and the DNA gave D and trimming. This sample has 68,000 or so clones in its table, and around 93% of those were observed once. The top ten clonotypes cover 2.5% to 4% of the sample. Clipping removes 4 bases from V and 4 bases from J, with 10 as the unmatched junction base count. The germline V gene supplies CDR1 SGDLS and CDR2 YYNGEE. The CDR3 runs 16 residues from the cysteine to the phenylalanine. CDR3 DNA is the only sequence kept; it has 48 bases, read in frame from the first base.

In its sample, this clone was seen a few times. Which antigen it targets is not known. No much larger clone is present one base from it, and per-base qualities are unavailable. Here is what the overall study found, with its caveats: A total of 164 TCR beta chains were listed by the study as associated with cytomegalovirus. A few of the identified cytomegalovirus-associated TCR beta chains were confirmed in vitro to be specific for cytomegalovirus antigens. All 120 or so repertoires were used to score co-occurrence in the validation cohort in a later analysis, because that analysis had no HLA typing for the cohort. Cytomegalovirus status was reported to be diagnosed by the classifier with high specificity and sensitivity in both the original and validation cohorts. Across donors, most TCR sequences were observed very rarely, whereas some public TCRs were present in many individuals. Of the cluster scores, around 95% were above 0 in a later analysis, which found that TCRs clustered in the first cohort also tended to co-occur in the 120 validation repertoires. It was suggested by the authors that the approach could potentially be generalized to other disease states and immunological phenotypes.

Donors formed part of the validation cohort, which comprised 120 subjects and was distinct from the first cohort of 690 or so subjects. This sequence uses TRBV9 and TRBJ2-7, with 11 central nucleotides matching TRBD2. Source material: PBMCs. The receptor was derived from a man aged 18 to 29 in good health and CMV-seronegative. The CDR3 sequence is CASSSEGLAEHYEQYF. The bases are TGTGCCAGCAGCTCCGAGGGACTAGCGGAGCATTACGAGCAGTACTTC.